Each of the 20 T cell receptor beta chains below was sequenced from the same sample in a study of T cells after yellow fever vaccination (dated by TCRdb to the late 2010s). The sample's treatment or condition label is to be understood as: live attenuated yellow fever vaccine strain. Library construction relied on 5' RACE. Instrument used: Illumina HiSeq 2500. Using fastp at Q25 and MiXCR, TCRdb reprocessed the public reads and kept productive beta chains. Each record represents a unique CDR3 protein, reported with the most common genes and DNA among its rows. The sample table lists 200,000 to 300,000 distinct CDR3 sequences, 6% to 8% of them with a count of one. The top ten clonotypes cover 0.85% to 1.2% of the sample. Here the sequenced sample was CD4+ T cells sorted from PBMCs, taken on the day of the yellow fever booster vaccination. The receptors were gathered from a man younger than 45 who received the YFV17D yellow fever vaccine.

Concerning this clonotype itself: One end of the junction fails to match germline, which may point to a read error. CDR3 nucleotide sequence: TGCTGTGCTAGAGGGGCAGCTTCTATAATGAACACTGAAGCTTTCTTT. Amino acid sequence: CCARGAASIMNTEAFF. This chain links TRBV20-1 with TRBJ1-1; TRBD1 might be the D (5 bases). Germline V gene data show CDR1 as DFQATT and CDR2 as SNEGSKA (reference sequence). The length of the CDR3 is 16 residues.

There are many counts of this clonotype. The CDR3 region is CASSRGPETGREKLFF. Here the CDR3 DNA reads TGTGCCAGCAGCCGAGGACCCGAGACTGGACGGGAAAAACTGTTTTTT. The chain combines TRBV7-9 with TRBJ1-4; D not resolved. V lost 5 bases, J lost 8 bases, and 21 bases lay in between. The CDR3 is 16 residues long. Germline V gene data show CDR1 as SEHNR and CDR2 as FQNEAQ (reference sequence).

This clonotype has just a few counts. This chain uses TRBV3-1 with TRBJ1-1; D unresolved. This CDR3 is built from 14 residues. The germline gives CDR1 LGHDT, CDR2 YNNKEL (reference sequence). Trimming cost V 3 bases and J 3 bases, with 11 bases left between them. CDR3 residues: CASSQVSPYTEAFF. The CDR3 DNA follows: TGTGCCAGCAGCCAGGTCTCCCCATACACTGAAGCTTTCTTT.

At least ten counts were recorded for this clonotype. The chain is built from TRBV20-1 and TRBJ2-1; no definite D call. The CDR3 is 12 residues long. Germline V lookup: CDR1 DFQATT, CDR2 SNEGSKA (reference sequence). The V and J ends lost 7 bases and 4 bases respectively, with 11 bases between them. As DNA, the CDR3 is TGCAGTGTTAACGGAGAGTACAATGAGCAGTTCTTC. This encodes CSVNGEYNEQFF.

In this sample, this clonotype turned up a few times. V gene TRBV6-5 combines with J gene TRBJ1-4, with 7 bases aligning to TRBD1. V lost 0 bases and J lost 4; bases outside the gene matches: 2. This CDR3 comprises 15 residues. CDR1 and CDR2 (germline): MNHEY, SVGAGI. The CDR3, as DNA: TGTGCCAGCAGTTACTCGACAGGGTATAATGAAAAACTGTTTTTT. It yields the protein CASSYSTGYNEKLFF.

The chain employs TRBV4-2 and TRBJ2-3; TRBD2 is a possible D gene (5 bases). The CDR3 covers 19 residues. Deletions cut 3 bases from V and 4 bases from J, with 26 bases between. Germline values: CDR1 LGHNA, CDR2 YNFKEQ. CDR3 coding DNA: TGTGCCAGCAGCCATCTAGCATACAAGATGCTTACCGGGCCAGATACGCAGTATTTT. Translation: CASSHLAYKMLTGPDTQYF.

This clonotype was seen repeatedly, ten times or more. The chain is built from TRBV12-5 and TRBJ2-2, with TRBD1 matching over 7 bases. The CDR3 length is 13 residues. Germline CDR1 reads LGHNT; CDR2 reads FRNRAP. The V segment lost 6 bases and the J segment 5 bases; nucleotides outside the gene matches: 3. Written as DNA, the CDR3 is TGTGCTAGTGGGACAGGGATGACCGGGGAGCTGTTTTTT. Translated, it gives CASGTGMTGELFF.

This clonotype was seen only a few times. CDR3 sequence: CSAHRDSLYNEQFF. In DNA form, the CDR3 reads TGCAGTGCTCACCGGGACAGCCTCTACAATGAGCAGTTCTTC. The V call is TRBV20-1, the J call TRBJ2-1; TRBD1 matches at 7 bases. With 5 bases clipped from V and 3 bases from J, the junction kept 7 bases outside the gene matches. The CDR3 is 14 residues long. The germline gives CDR1 DFQATT, CDR2 SNEGSKA (reference sequence).

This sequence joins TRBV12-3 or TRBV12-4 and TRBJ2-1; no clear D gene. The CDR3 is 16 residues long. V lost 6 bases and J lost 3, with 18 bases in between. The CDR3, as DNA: TGTGCCAGCAGGACCCTAGGTTCTAACCTCTACAATGAGCAGTTCTTC. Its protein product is CASRTLGSNLYNEQFF.

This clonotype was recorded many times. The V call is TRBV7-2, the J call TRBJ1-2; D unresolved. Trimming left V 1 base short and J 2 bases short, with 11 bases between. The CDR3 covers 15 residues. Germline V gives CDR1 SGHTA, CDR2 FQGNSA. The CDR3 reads CASSLVWSPNYGYTF. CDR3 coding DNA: TGTGCCAGCAGCTTAGTTTGGAGCCCAAACTATGGCTACACCTTC. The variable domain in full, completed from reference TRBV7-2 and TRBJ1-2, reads GAGVSQSPSNKVTEKGKDVELRCDPISGHTALYWYRQSLGQGLEFLIYFQGNSAPDKSGLPSDRFSAERTGGSVSTLTIQRTQQEDSAVYLCASSLVWSPNYGYTFGSGTRLTVV.

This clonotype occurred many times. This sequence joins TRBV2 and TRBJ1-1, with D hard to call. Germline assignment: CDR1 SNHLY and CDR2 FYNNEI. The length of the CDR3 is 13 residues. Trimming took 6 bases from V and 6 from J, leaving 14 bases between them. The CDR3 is CASRIAVLAEAFF. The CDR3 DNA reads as TGTGCCAGCAGAATCGCGGTCCTCGCTGAAGCTTTCTTT.

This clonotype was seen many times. The CDR3 sequence is CSASSRGYNEQFF. DNA of the CDR3: TGCAGTGCTTCATCTAGAGGCTATAATGAGCAGTTCTTC. The chain links TRBV20-1 to TRBJ2-1; D is uncertain. CDR3 length equals 13 residues. Germline CDR1 and CDR2: DFQATT and SNEGSKA (reference sequence). Trimming pared 5 bases from V and 7 bases from J, leaving 15 bases between.

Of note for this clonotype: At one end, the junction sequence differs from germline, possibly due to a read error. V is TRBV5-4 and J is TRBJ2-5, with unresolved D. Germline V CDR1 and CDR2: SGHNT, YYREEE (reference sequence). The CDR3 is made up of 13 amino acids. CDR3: CASSLVGKEAQYF. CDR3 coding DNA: TGTGCCAGCAGCTTGGTGGGGAAAGAGGCCCAGTACTTC.

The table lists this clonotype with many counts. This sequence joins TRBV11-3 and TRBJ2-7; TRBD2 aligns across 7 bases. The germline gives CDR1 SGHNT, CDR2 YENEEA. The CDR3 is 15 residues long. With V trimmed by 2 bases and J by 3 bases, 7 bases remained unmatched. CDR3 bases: TGTGCCAGCAGCTTAAGGGGCGGGAGTGACTACGAGCAGTACTTC. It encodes CASSLRGGSDYEQYF.

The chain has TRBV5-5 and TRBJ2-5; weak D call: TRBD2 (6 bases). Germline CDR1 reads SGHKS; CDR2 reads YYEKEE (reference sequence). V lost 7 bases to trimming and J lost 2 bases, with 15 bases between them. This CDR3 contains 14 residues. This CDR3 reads CASFRRGVQETQYF. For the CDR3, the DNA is TGTGCCAGCTTTAGGAGGGGCGTACAAGAGACCCAGTACTTC.

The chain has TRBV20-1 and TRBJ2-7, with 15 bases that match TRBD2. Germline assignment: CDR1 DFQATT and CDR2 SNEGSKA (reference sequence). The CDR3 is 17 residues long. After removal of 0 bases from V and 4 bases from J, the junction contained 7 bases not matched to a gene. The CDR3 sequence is CSARDPGLAGGGYEQYF. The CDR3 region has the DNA TGCAGTGCTAGAGATCCGGGACTAGCGGGAGGAGGTTACGAGCAGTACTTC.

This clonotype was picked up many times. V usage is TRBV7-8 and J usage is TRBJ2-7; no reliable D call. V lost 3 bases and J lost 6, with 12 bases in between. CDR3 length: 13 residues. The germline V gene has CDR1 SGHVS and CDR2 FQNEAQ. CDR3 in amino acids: CASSFWQDAEQYF. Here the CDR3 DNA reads TGTGCCAGCAGCTTTTGGCAGGACGCCGAGCAGTACTTC.

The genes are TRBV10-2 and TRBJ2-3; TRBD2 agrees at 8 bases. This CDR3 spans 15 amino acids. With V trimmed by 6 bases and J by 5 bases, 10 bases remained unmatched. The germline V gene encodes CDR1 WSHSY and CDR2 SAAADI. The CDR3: CASSDHLAGIDTQYF. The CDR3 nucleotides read TGCGCCAGCAGCGACCATCTAGCGGGCATAGATACGCAGTATTTT.

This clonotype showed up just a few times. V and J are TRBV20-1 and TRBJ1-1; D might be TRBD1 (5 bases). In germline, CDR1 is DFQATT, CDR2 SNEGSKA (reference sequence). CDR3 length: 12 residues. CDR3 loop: CRGVVSVTEAFF. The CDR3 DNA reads TGCAGGGGGGTTGTTTCGGTCACTGAAGCTTTCTTT.

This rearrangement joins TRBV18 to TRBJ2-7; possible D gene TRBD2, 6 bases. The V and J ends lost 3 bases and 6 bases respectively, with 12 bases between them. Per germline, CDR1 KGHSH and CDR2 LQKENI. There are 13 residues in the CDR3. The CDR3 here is CASSPSVGGEQYF. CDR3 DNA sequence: TGTGCCAGCTCACCCTCGGTGGGAGGCGAGCAGTACTTC.